Below, 19 T cell receptor beta chains from the same sample are listed, as sequenced in a study of OX40 agonist ivuxolimab in advanced cancers. Only in-frame clones appear in the TCRdb table, and some are missing; sequencing was by immunoSEQ multiplex PCR. The sample lists around 70,000 clones, 84% occurring once. Sequences were derived from CD4+ or CD8+ T cells sorted from blood, sampled in a trial of the OX40 agonist ivuxolimab. The receptors come from an adult with an advanced solid tumor such as melanoma, head and neck, liver or kidney cancer.

V is TRBV7-2 and J is TRBJ2-7; 7 bases agree with TRBD1. J gave up 6 bases and V 2 bases, and 7 bases lay outside the gene matches. The CDR3 spans 14 residues. From germline, CDR1 is SGHTA and CDR2 FQGNSA. CDR3 protein: CASSLIDRAGEQYF. The CDR3 DNA is TGTGCCAGCAGCTTAATTGACAGGGCCGGCGAGCAGTACTTC.

V usage is TRBV9 and J usage is TRBJ2-1, with 7 bases matching TRBD2. The V gene end was trimmed by 0 bases and the J gene end by 2 bases; junction bases not matched to a gene: 2. The CDR3 extends over 15 amino acids. The germline gives CDR1 SGDLS, CDR2 YYNGEE. This CDR3 is CASSVGGRAYNEQFF. The DNA for the CDR3 is TGTGCCAGCAGCGTAGGAGGGAGGGCCTACAATGAGCAGTTCTTC.

V gene TRBV7-9 combines with J gene TRBJ2-5; D is unresolved. The ends were cut back, 4 bases at V and 5 bases at J, with 20 bases in the middle. Germline V CDR1 and CDR2: SEHNR, FQNEAQ (reference sequence). CDR3 size: 16 residues. This chain's CDR3 is CASSSSVLGFGETQYF. In DNA, the CDR3 is TGTGCCAGCAGCTCTTCGGTTCTCGGATTCGGGGAGACCCAGTACTTC. Full variable domain (remainder filled in from reference TRBV7-9 and TRBJ2-5): DTGVSQNPRHKITKRGQNVTFRCDPISEHNRLYWYRQTLGQGPEFLTYFQNEAQLEKSRLLSDRFSAERPKGSFSTLEIQRTEQGDSAMYLCASSSSVLGFGETQYFGPGTRLLVL.

This chain's CDR3 is CATSRASGTDTDTQYF. The CDR3 DNA sequence: TGTGCCACCAGCAGAGCCTCCGGGACAGACACAGATACGCAGTATTTT. The V gene is TRBV15, the J gene TRBJ2-3; 7 nucleotides agree with TRBD1. CDR1 and CDR2 from the germline V gene are LNHNV and YYDKDF (reference sequence). The V segment lost 1 base and the J segment 2 bases; nucleotides outside the gene matches: 6. This CDR3 is 16 amino acids long.

This chain connects TRBV6-5 to TRBJ2-1; 8 bases align to TRBD2. The CDR3 extends over 16 amino acids. Per the germline V gene, CDR1 is MNHEY and CDR2 is SVGAGI. V lost 4 bases and J lost 5; bases outside the gene matches: 10. The CDR3 loop is CASSLVAGSRHNEQFF. The CDR3 DNA sequence: TGTGCCAGCAGTTTAGTAGCGGGGTCCCGCCACAATGAGCAGTTCTTC.

The genes are TRBV5-1 and TRBJ2-1, with D possibly being TRBD1 (5 bases). Per the germline V gene, CDR1 is SGHRS and CDR2 is YFSETQ. CDR3 length equals 15 residues. V was clipped by 1 base and J by 4 bases, with 12 bases between them. The CDR3 loop reads CASSLSSGIYNEQFF. The CDR3 DNA reads as TGCGCCAGCAGCTTGTCCTCAGGGATATACAATGAGCAGTTCTTC.

The chain couples TRBV13 to TRBJ1-3; unclear D gene. Germline CDR1 is PRHDT and CDR2 is FYEKMQ (reference sequence). This CDR3 is built from 18 residues. The V gene lost 0 bases and the J gene lost 0 bases, with 15 bases spanning the gap. The CDR3 DNA reads TGTGCCAGCAGCTTAGGCCGAATCTCCCGGTACTCTGGAAACACCATATATTTT. Its protein is CASSLGRISRYSGNTIYF.

This rearrangement joins TRBV7-2 to TRBJ1-2, with TRBD1 matching over 7 bases. The length of the CDR3 is 15 residues. The germline V gene encodes CDR1 SGHTA and CDR2 FQGNSA. With V trimmed by 1 base and J by 6 bases, 8 bases remained unmatched. DNA of the CDR3: TGTGCCAGCAGCTTAGTCTCGAGGCAGGGGGATGGCTACACCTTC. Amino acid sequence: CASSLVSRQGDGYTF.

The chain is built from TRBV19 and TRBJ2-3; TRBD1 aligns across 7 bases. The germline V gene encodes CDR1 LNHDA and CDR2 SQIVND (reference sequence). The ends lost 1 base at V and 2 bases at J; junction bases unmatched: 3. The CDR3 length is 15 residues. The CDR3 loop is CASSIGGQTTDTQYF. The CDR3 DNA reads as TGTGCCAGTAGTATAGGGGGACAGACCACAGATACGCAGTATTTT.

As regards this clone: A read error may produce the germline difference seen at one junction end. The chain employs TRBV7-7 and TRBJ2-3, with a possible D match to TRBD2 (5 bases). Germline V CDR1 and CDR2: SSHAT, FNYEAQ (reference sequence). The length of the CDR3 is 14 residues. CDR3 sequence reads: CASSLAGNTDTQYF. Here the CDR3 DNA reads TGTGCTAGCAGCTTAGCCGGGAACACAGATACGCAGTATTTT.

This chain links TRBV27 with TRBJ2-7; 10 bases fit TRBD2. The CDR3 covers 16 residues. CDR1 and CDR2 (germline): MNHEY, SMNVEV (reference sequence). The V segment lost 6 bases and the J segment 3 bases; nucleotides outside the gene matches: 11. DNA of the CDR3: TGTGCCAGCAGAAATTCATGGACTAGCGGTAGCTACGAGCAGTACTTC. Residues: CASRNSWTSGSYEQYF.

This chain connects TRBV9 to TRBJ1-3; perhaps TRBD1 as D (6 bases). CDR1 is SGDLS and CDR2 is YYNGEE in the germline V gene. With 3 bases removed from V and 2 bases from J, the gap between germline ends came to 12 bases. This CDR3 spans 15 amino acids. The CDR3 loop reads CASSGVGGPGNTIYF. The DNA for the CDR3 is TGTGCCAGCAGCGGGGTGGGGGGCCCTGGAAACACCATATATTTT.

The chain couples TRBV6-1 to TRBJ1-4, with D hard to call. The germline V gene has CDR1 MNHNS and CDR2 SASEGT. The CDR3 has 13 residues. The germline V and J ends were trimmed by 4 bases and 4 bases, with 7 bases remaining between them. For the CDR3, the DNA is TGTGCCAGCAGTGTTAACAGTAATGAAAAACTGTTTTTT. Encoded protein: CASSVNSNEKLFF.

The chain has TRBV10-3 and TRBJ1-3, with D uncertain. Germline CDR1 and CDR2: ENHRY and SYGVKD. CDR3 length: 15 residues. V dropped 1 base and J dropped 0 bases, with 7 bases sitting between them. The CDR3 DNA follows: TGTGCCATCAGTGAGTGGGAGGCCTCTGGAAACACCATATATTTT. Translation: CAISEWEASGNTIYF.

The rearrangement joins TRBV7-6 to TRBJ2-3; 10 nucleotides align to TRBD2. The CDR3 runs 18 residues. V dropped 5 bases and J dropped 0; count of bases not matched to a gene: 11. CDR1 and CDR2 (germline): SGHVS, FNYEAQ. The CDR3 DNA follows: TGTGCCAGCAGCCGAAGACCTGGACTAGCGGAAAGCACAGATACGCAGTATTTT. Protein sequence: CASSRRPGLAESTDTQYF.

The DNA of the CDR3 is TGTGCCAGCAGCCGGGTCGCTACGATCGACCCCAATGAGCAGTTCTTC. Amino acid sequence: CASSRVATIDPNEQFF. The chain couples TRBV5-5 to TRBJ2-1, with D unresolved. Germline CDR1 is SGHKS and CDR2 is YYEKEE (reference sequence). The CDR3 is 16 residues long. Trimming pared 4 bases from V and 6 bases from J, leaving 20 bases between.

The J gene is TRBJ2-5, the V gene TRBV5-1; D not resolved. CDR1 and CDR2 (germline): SGHRS, YFSETQ. Trimming took off 3 bases at V and 1 base at J, with 10 bases between the two ends. CDR3 length equals 14 residues. In DNA form, the CDR3 reads TGCGCCAGCAGCTCCCTGGGGTCCCAAGAGACCCAGTACTTC. Translating gives CASSSLGSQETQYF.

The chain couples TRBV28 to TRBJ1-2, with 12 bases fitting TRBD1. This CDR3 comprises 17 residues. V lost 6 bases and J lost 4; bases outside the gene matches: 12. Germline V gene data show CDR1 as MDHEN and CDR2 as SYDVKM. The CDR3 nucleotides read TGTGCCAGCAGCCCCGGGACAGGGGGCGATTGGGGCTATGGCTACACCTTC. As protein: CASSPGTGGDWGYGYTF.

The DNA of the CDR3 is TGTGCCAGCAGTAAGGGACAGGGGATCGACAATGAGCAGTTCTTC. Protein product: CASSKGQGIDNEQFF. The chain couples TRBV6-1 to TRBJ2-1; 10 nucleotides align to TRBD1. The CDR3 loop spans 15 amino acids. Germline V gives CDR1 MNHNS, CDR2 SASEGT. Germline trimming cut 5 bases from V and 5 bases from J; bases unmatched to any gene: 6.